This is a list of T cell receptor beta chains from one sample in a study of T cells in Graves' hyperthyroidism and ophthalmopathy. TCRdb reprocessed the multiplex PCR reads via MiXCR and lists one record per CDR3 protein. This sample has more than 300,000 distinct CDR3 sequences; about 17% occur once, and the top ten carry 34%. The sequenced sample consisted of blood. These receptors all come from a woman aged 25 to 39 with Graves' hyperthyroidism that later progressed to Graves' ophthalmopathy. The CDR3 runs from the conserved cysteine through the conserved F or W. D genes are given only for firm matches. The size field is filled for only some rows; it gives once, few, many or a size class.

>few|TRBJ2-5|TRBD1|TRBV19
CSTRDRGQETQYF
TGTAGTACACGGGACAGGGGGCAAGAGACCCAGTACTTC
>many|TRBJ1-1|NA|TRBV14
CASSKRSGTGGTEAFF
TGTGCCAGCAGCAAGAGATCCGGGACGGGGGGCACTGAAGCTTTCTTT
>few|TRBJ2-3|TRBD2|TRBV6-2/TRBV6-3
CASMAAGVVAQYF
TGTGCCAGCATGGCGGCGGGAGTGGTTGCGCAGTATTTT
>many|TRBJ2-3|TRBD1|TRBV27
CASNTGTGGTDTQYF
TGTGCCAGCAACACCGGGACAGGGGGAACAGATACGCAGTATTTT
>NA|TRBJ1-5|TRBD1|TRBV7-9
CASSFQGAGGNQPQHF
TGTGCCAGTAGTTTTCAGGGGGCCGGAGGGAATCAGCCCCAGCATTTT
>many|TRBJ1-1|NA|TRBV5-1
CASSPGSRVYTEAFF
TGCGCCAGCAGCCCGGGTTCCAGGGTGTACACTGAAGCTTTCTTT
>many|TRBJ2-2|NA|TRBV10-1
CASSESSGADGELFF
TGCGCCAGCAGTGAGTCATCGGGGGCGGACGGGGAGCTGTTTTTT
>NA|TRBJ1-3|NA|TRBV28
CASSSQGVTGNTIYF
TGTGCCAGCAGTTCCCAGGGAGTGACTGGAAACACCATATATTTT
>NA|TRBJ2-1|NA|TRBV2
CASSAGTEEDNEQFF
TGTGCCAGCAGTGCCGGGACGGAGGAAGACAATGAGCAGTTCTTC
>few|TRBJ2-7|NA|TRBV5-1
CASSAEVGGYEQYF
TGCGCCAGCAGCGCGGAGGTGGGTGGCTACGAGCAGTACTTC
>few|TRBJ2-7|NA|TRBV5-1
CASSLEQGGPYEQYF
TGCGCCAGCAGCTTAGAACAGGGTGGCCCCTACGAGCAGTACTTC
>NA|TRBJ2-5|TRBD2|TRBV19
CASSTDASGQETQYF
TGTGCCAGTAGTACCGACGCTAGCGGGCAAGAGACCCAGTACTTC
>many|TRBJ2-1|TRBD2|TRBV7-9
CASSPRLAGKSNEQFF
TGTGCCAGCAGCCCACGACTAGCGGGGAAGAGCAATGAGCAGTTCTTC
>NA|TRBJ2-7|TRBD1|TRBV5-5
CASSLAVGQGHEQYF
TGTGCCAGCAGCTTGGCCGTCGGACAGGGCCACGAGCAGTACTTC
>few|TRBJ2-1|NA|TRBV30
CAWSLSFDNEQFF
TGTGCCTGGAGTCTTTCTTTTGATAATGAGCAGTTCTTC
>few|TRBJ1-1|NA|TRBV4-1
CASRQGHNMNTEAFF
TGCGCCAGCAGACAGGGACATAACATGAACACTGAAGCTTTCTTT
>many|TRBJ2-5|NA|TRBV11-2
CASSLERETRFWPPYQETQYF
TGTGCCAGCAGCTTAGAACGGGAGACGAGGTTCTGGCCCCCGTACCAAGAGACCCAGTACTTC
>NA|TRBJ2-7|TRBD2|TRBV7-8
CASSIAGVYEQYF
TGTGCCAGCAGTATAGCGGGAGTCTACGAGCAGTACTTC
>many|TRBJ2-7|NA|TRBV12-3/TRBV12-4
CASSPTFSENEQYF
TGTGCCAGCAGTCCGACATTTAGCGAGAACGAGCAGTACTTC
>NA|TRBJ2-2|NA|TRBV27
CASNHFWPGRHTGELFF
TGTGCCAGCAACCACTTCTGGCCCGGAAGACACACCGGGGAGCTGTTTTTT
>many|TRBJ2-7|NA|TRBV19
CASNERRMVTGKSYEQYF
TGTGCCAGTAACGAACGTCGTATGGTAACAGGTAAATCCTACGAGCAGTACTTC
>many|TRBJ2-2|TRBD1|TRBV20-1
CSALGTGGRTGELFF
TGCAGTGCCTTAGGGACAGGGGGACGGACCGGGGAGCTGTTTTTT
>many|TRBJ2-1|NA|TRBV11-3
CASSPPWDSYNEQFF
TGTGCCAGCAGCCCCCCCTGGGATTCCTACAATGAGCAGTTCTTC
>NA|TRBJ1-2|TRBD1|TRBV4-1
CASSQDRSRGLNGYTF
TGCGCCAGCAGCCAAGATCGGAGCAGGGGGCTCAATGGCTACACCTTC
>many|TRBJ1-1|NA|TRBV27
CASNKLGEGSTEAFF
TGTGCCAGCAACAAATTAGGGGAGGGGAGCACTGAAGCTTTCTTT
>few|TRBJ2-1|NA|TRBV20-1
CSARVRATRYNEQFF
TGCAGTGCTAGAGTCCGCGCTACGCGATACAATGAGCAGTTCTTC
>many|TRBJ2-5|NA|TRBV10-2
CASSEQGGRETQYF
TGCGCCAGCAGTGAGCAGGGGGGGCGGGAGACCCAGTACTTC
>many|TRBJ2-3|TRBD2|TRBV2
CASSGLAGVTDTQYF
TGTGCCAGCAGTGGGCTAGCGGGAGTCACAGATACGCAGTATTTT
>NA|TRBJ1-1|TRBD1|TRBV20-1
CSARQGNTEAFF
TGCAGTGCCCGACAGGGGAACACTGAAGCTTTCTTT
>many|TRBJ1-6|NA|TRBV3-1
CASSQGDLRHF
TGTGCCAGCAGCCAAGGGGACCTTCGCCACTTT
>many|TRBJ2-5|NA|TRBV19
CASSGVVTETQYF
TGTGCCAGTAGCGGCGTGGTGACAGAGACCCAGTACTTC
>many|TRBJ1-2|NA|TRBV27
CASTPGNRAGSYGYTF
TGTGCCAGCACCCCGGGTAACAGGGCCGGTAGCTATGGCTACACCTTC
>many|TRBJ1-1|NA|TRBV6-1
CASWGSPYTEAFF
TGTGCCAGCTGGGGCAGCCCTTACACTGAAGCTTTCTTT
>few|TRBJ1-1|TRBD1|TRBV30
CAAYRGTEAFF
TGTGCCGCCTACAGGGGGACTGAAGCTTTCTTT
>many|TRBJ1-2|NA|TRBV6-2/TRBV6-3
CASSLGVRRHYGYTF
TGTGCCAGCAGCCTTGGTGTCCGCAGGCACTATGGCTACACCTTC
>few|TRBJ2-2|NA|TRBV11-3
CASSSHRVSNTGELFF
TGTGCCAGCAGCTCCCACAGGGTATCGAACACCGGGGAGCTGTTTTTT
>few|TRBJ2-7|NA|TRBV5-5
CASSLLTETYEQYF
TGTGCCAGCAGCTTGCTGACAGAAACCTACGAGCAGTACTTC
>few|TRBJ2-1|NA|TRBV15
CATSRDRVEAVEFF
TGTGCCACCAGCAGAGATCGTGTGGAAGCGGTGGAGTTCTTC
>NA|TRBJ1-5|TRBD1|TRBV20-1
CSARDRYDSNQPQHF
TGCAGTGCGAGGGACAGGTATGATAGCAATCAGCCCCAGCATTTT
>NA|TRBJ1-4|NA|TRBV19
CASSKAWGDLRNEKLFF
TGTGCCAGTAGTAAGGCGTGGGGGGACCTGAGGAATGAAAAACTGTTTTTT
>NA|TRBJ1-2|NA|TRBV5-6
CASSAGFYGYTF
TGTGCCAGCAGCGCGGGATTCTATGGCTACACCTTC
>many|TRBJ2-1|NA|TRBV5-1
CASSLTSRGADRCFNEQFF
TGCGCCAGCAGCCTGACTAGCAGGGGGGCGGATCGTTGCTTCAATGAGCAGTTCTTC
>many|TRBJ2-7|NA|TRBV5-1
CASSLGGPPTYEQYF
TGCGCCAGCAGCTTGGGAGGTCCCCCTACCTACGAGCAGTACTTC
>many|TRBJ1-2|NA|TRBV6-1
CASSEAEEFSYGYTF
TGTGCCAGCAGTGAAGCGGAGGAGTTTAGCTATGGCTACACCTTC
>NA|TRBJ2-1|TRBD1|TRBV10-3
CAIRTGGSNEQFF
TGTGCCATCAGGACAGGGGGGTCCAATGAGCAGTTCTTC
>NA|TRBJ1-5|NA|TRBV5-1
CASSLFTQGFNSNQPQHF
TGCGCCAGCAGCTTGTTTACACAGGGATTCAATAGCAATCAGCCCCAGCATTTT
>many|TRBJ2-2|TRBD2|TRBV27
CASSSRLASSTGELFF
TGTGCCAGCAGTTCAAGACTAGCGTCGAGCACCGGGGAGCTGTTTTTT
>once|TRBJ2-1|NA|TRBV20-1
CSATKEVGEQFF
TGCAGTGCTACCAAGGAGGTTGGTGAGCAGTTCTTC
>many|TRBJ1-2|TRBD1|TRBV2
CASSAGTGNYGYTF
TGTGCCAGCAGTGCCGGGACAGGGAACTATGGCTACACCTTC
>many|TRBJ2-2|NA|TRBV27
CASSLGQGYGELFF
TGTGCCAGCAGTTTAGGGCAGGGCTACGGGGAGCTGTTTTTT
>few|TRBJ2-2|NA|TRBV11-3
CASSSFGRDGSRTGELFF
TGTGCCAGCAGTTCATTTGGTAGGGATGGATCTAGGACCGGGGAGCTGTTTTTT
>many|TRBJ2-5|NA|TRBV20-1
CSASGEYQETQYF
TGCAGTGCTAGCGGAGAATACCAAGAGACCCAGTACTTC
>few|TRBJ1-1|NA|TRBV2
CASNPEAFF
TGTGCCAGCAACCCTGAAGCTTTCTTT
>few|TRBJ2-3|TRBD2|TRBV20-1
CSASSGGVTDTQYF
TGCAGTGCTAGTAGCGGGGGGGTAACAGATACGCAGTATTTT
>few|TRBJ2-1|NA|TRBV20-1
CSARGRSYNEQFF
TGCAGTGCTAGAGGGAGGTCGTACAATGAGCAGTTCTTC
>NA|TRBJ2-5|TRBD2|TRBV9
CASSVAGTSGRETQYF
TGTGCCAGCAGCGTCGCCGGGACTAGCGGGAGAGAGACCCAGTACTTC
>many|TRBJ1-1|TRBD1|TRBV27
CASSPRTGWDTEAFF
TGTGCCAGCAGTCCGCGGACAGGCTGGGACACTGAAGCTTTCTTT
>NA|TRBJ1-6|NA|TRBV2
CASILSAEFYNSPLHF
TGTGCCAGCATTTTGAGCGCCGAGTTCTATAATTCACCCCTCCACTTT